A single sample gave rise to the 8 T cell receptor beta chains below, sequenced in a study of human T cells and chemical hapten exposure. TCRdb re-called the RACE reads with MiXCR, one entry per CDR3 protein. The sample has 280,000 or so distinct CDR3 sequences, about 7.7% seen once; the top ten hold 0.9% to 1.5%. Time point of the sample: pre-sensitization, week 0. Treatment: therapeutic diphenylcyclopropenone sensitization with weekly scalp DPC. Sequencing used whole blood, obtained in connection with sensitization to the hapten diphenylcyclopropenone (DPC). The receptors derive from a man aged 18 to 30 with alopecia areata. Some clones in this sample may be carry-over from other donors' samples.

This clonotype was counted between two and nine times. The CDR3 protein is CASSPGRGEKLFF. The CDR3 bases are TGTGCCAGCTCTCCGGGTAGGGGTGAAAAACTGTTTTTT. J is TRBJ1-4 and V is TRBV18; tentatively, D is TRBD1 (5 bases). V was clipped by 6 bases and J by 7 bases, with 12 bases between them. This CDR3 region has 13 residues. Per germline, CDR1 KGHSH and CDR2 LQKENI.

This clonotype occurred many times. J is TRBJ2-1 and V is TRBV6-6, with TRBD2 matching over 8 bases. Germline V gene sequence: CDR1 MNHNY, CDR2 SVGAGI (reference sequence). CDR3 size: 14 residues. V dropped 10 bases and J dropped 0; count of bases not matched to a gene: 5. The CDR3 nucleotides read TGTGCCACCATTAGCGGGGCCTCCTACAATGAGCAGTTCTTC. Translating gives CATISGASYNEQFF.

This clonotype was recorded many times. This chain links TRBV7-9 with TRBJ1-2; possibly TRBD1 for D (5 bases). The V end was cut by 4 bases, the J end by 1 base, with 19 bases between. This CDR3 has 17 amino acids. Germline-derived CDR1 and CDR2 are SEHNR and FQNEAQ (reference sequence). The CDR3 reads CASSSSDRDGSNYGYTF. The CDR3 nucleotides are TGTGCCAGCAGCTCCTCCGACCGGGACGGAAGTAACTATGGCTACACCTTC.

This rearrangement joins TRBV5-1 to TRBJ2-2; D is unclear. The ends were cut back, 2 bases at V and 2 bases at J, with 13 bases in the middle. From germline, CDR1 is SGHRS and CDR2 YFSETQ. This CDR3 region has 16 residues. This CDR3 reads CASSFDGVANTGELFF. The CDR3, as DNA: TGCGCCAGCAGCTTTGACGGCGTCGCTAACACCGGGGAGCTGTTTTTT. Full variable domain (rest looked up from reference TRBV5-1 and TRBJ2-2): KAGVTQTPRYLIKTRGQQVTLSCSPISGHRSVSWYQQTPGQGLQFLFEYFSETQRNKGNFPGRFSGRQFSNSRSEMNVSTLELGDSALYLCASSFDGVANTGELFFGEGSRLTVL.

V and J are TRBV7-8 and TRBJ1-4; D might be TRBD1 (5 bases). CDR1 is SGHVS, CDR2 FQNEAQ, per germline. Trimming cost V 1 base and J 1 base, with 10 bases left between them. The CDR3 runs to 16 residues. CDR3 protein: CASSLEPGRTNEKLFF. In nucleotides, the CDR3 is TGTGCCAGCAGCTTAGAGCCAGGGCGAACTAATGAAAAACTGTTTTTT.

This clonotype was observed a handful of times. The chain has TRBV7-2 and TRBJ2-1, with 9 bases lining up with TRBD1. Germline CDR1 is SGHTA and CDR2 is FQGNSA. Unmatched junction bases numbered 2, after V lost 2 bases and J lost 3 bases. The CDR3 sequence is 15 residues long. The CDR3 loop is CASSLRQGVYNEQFF. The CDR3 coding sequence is TGTGCCAGCAGCTTAAGACAGGGGGTCTACAATGAGCAGTTCTTC.

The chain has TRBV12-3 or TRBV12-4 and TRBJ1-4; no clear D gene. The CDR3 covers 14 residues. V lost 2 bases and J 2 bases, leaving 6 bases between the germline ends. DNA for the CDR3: TGTGCCAGCAGTTTAACTCGGACTAATGAAAAACTGTTTTTT. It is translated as CASSLTRTNEKLFF.

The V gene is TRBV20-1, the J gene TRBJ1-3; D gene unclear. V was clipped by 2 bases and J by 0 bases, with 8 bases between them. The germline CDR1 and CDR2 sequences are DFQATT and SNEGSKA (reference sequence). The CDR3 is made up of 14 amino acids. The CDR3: CSARQSSSGNTIYF. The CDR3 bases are TGCAGTGCTAGACAGTCTTCCTCTGGAAACACCATATATTTT.